A single sample is the source of the 8 T cell receptor beta chains below, sequenced in a study of cytomegalovirus exposure and HLA in healthy donors. The PCR contained 60 Vbeta and 13 Jbeta primers. Clones were read by immunoSEQ multiplex PCR, and TCRdb kept only the in-frame ones, dropping some. This table has hundreds of thousands of clones, 60% to 85% appearing once. What was sequenced was PBMCs. All receptors derive from a man aged 35-49 years in good health and CMV-seronegative.

J is TRBJ2-7 and V is TRBV9, with TRBD1 identical over 11 bases. This CDR3 is 18 amino acids long. Unmatched junction bases numbered 14, after V lost 2 bases and J lost 4 bases. CDR1 is SGDLS and CDR2 is YYNGEE in the germline V gene. The CDR3 nucleotides read TGTGCCAGCAGCGTCCTCCGGACAGGGGGCGCCCCAAGGTACGAGCAGTACTTC. As protein: CASSVLRTGGAPRYEQYF.

This clone occurred once. The J gene is TRBJ2-1, the V gene TRBV5-6, with D perhaps TRBD2 (5 bases). CDR1 and CDR2 from the germline V gene are SGHDT and YYEEEE. The length of the CDR3 is 15 residues. The V end was cut by 4 bases, the J end by 7 bases, with 18 bases between. The CDR3, as DNA: TGTGCCAGCAGCCGGGGAAGGGTGGTAGGAAATGAGCAGTTCTTC. Protein product: CASSRGRVVGNEQFF. Filled out from reference TRBV5-6 and TRBJ2-1, the complete variable domain reads DAGVTQSPTHLIKTRGQQVTLRCSPKSGHDTVSWYQQALGQGPQFIFQYYEEEERQRGNFPDRFSGHQFPNYSSELNVNALLLGDSALYLCASSRGRVVGNEQFFGPGTRLTVL.

This sequence joins TRBV27 and TRBJ1-2; D might be TRBD1 (6 bases). The CDR3 length is 13 residues. Trimming left V 2 bases short and J 8 bases short, with 12 bases between. Germline V gene data show CDR1 as MNHEY and CDR2 as SMNVEV (reference sequence). The CDR3 nucleotides read TGTGCCAGCAGTTTAAAGGGGGGGGACGGCTACACCTTC. It specifies CASSLKGGDGYTF.

This rearrangement joins TRBV4-1 to TRBJ2-7; D is ambiguous. Trimming removed 1 base at V and 3 bases at J, with 7 bases between. This CDR3 contains 13 residues. In germline, CDR1 is MGHRA, CDR2 YSYEKL. The DNA for the CDR3 is TGCGCCAGCAGCCAAGCCCTAGACTACGAGCAGTACTTC. Translation: CASSQALDYEQYF.

The V call is TRBV4-2, the J call TRBJ1-1; D might be TRBD1 (5 bases). The CDR3 runs 15 residues. V gave up 0 bases and J gave up 2 bases, with 10 bases separating them. Germline CDR1 LGHNA, CDR2 YNFKEQ. The CDR3 DNA reads TGTGCCAGCAGCCAAGAGGGGCAGGAAAACACTGAAGCTTTCTTT. Residues: CASSQEGQENTEAFF.

The chain uses TRBV29-1 and TRBJ2-7, with TRBD2 as a possible D gene (5 bases). The CDR3 length is 12 residues. Per germline, CDR1 SQVTM and CDR2 ANQGSEA. Trimming cost V 6 bases and J 4 bases, with 13 bases left between them. Here the CDR3 reads CSVGISSYEQYF. The CDR3 DNA is TGCAGCGTCGGGATTTCAAGTTACGAGCAGTACTTC.

In DNA, the CDR3 is TGTGCCATCAGCCCCCGACAGGGGAACACTGAAGCTTTCTTT. Protein sequence: CAISPRQGNTEAFF. This chain joins TRBV10-3 and TRBJ1-1; TRBD1 aligns across 7 bases. The junction had 5 bases not matched to a gene; V was cut back by 6 bases and J by 1 base. Germline values: CDR1 ENHRY, CDR2 SYGVKD. The CDR3 runs to 14 residues.

The rearrangement joins TRBV28 to TRBJ2-6; 7 positions match TRBD1. With 5 bases clipped from V and 0 bases from J, the junction kept 4 bases outside the gene matches. Germline V gives CDR1 MDHEN, CDR2 SYDVKM. CDR3 length: 16 residues. Here the CDR3 DNA reads TGTGCCAGCAGTCCTGGGACAGACTCTGGGGCCAACGTCCTGACTTTC. Amino acids: CASSPGTDSGANVLTF.